Reported below is one T cell receptor (beta chain). The data were obtained in a study of T cell responses to AZD1222 COVID-19 vaccine. Some clones are missing from TCRdb's copy, which holds only in-frame ones; the method was immunoSEQ multiplex PCR. Of approximately 120,000 clones listed, roughly 91% are singletons. Trimming shortened V by 2 bases and J by 2 bases, and 13 bases separated the two germline ends. In germline, CDR1 is MNHEY, CDR2 SVGAGI. The CDR3 loop spans 15 amino acids. The receptor comes from an adult in good health. The sample was peripheral blood, taken on day 0 of MenACWY control vaccination. The J gene is TRBJ2-7, the V gene TRBV6-5; a weak D match, TRBD1 (6 bases). As DNA, the CDR3 is TGTGCCAGCAGTTACCAACACACAGGGACCTACGAGCAGTACTTC. This sequence encodes CASSYQHTGTYEQYF.